A single sample gave rise to the 14 T cell receptor beta chains below, sequenced in a study of blood T cell repertoires in COVID-19. The data were produced by immunoSEQ multiplex PCR, yet TCRdb's version contains in-frame clones alone and is incomplete. This table has roughly 410,000 clones, 89% appearing once. The sample was peripheral blood. The source of these receptors is a middle-aged woman with COVID-19, enrolled during active disease.

The chain combines TRBV19 with TRBJ2-1, with TRBD2 as a possible D gene (6 bases). With 1 base removed from V and 4 bases from J, the gap between germline ends came to 17 bases. CDR1 and CDR2 (germline): LNHDA, SQIVND (reference sequence). CDR3 size: 17 residues. The CDR3 is CASSIGFSGQNYNEQFF. CDR3 nucleotide sequence: TGTGCCAGTAGTATAGGGTTTAGCGGCCAGAATTACAATGAGCAGTTCTTC.

The chain joins TRBV30 to TRBJ1-6; tentatively, D is TRBD1 (5 bases). CDR1 and CDR2 from the germline V gene are GTSNPN and SVGIG (reference sequence). V lost 2 bases and J 8 bases, leaving 16 bases between the germline ends. The CDR3 has 15 residues. The CDR3 region is CAWSHKSGDYSPLHF. The DNA for the CDR3 is TGTGCCTGGAGTCATAAATCGGGGGACTATTCACCCCTCCACTTT. The complete variable domain, with remaining parts taken from reference TRBV30 and TRBJ1-6, reads SQTIHQWPATLVQPVGSPLSLECTVEGTSNPNLYWYRQAAGRGLQLLFYSVGIGQISSEVPQNLSASRPQDRQFILSSKKLLLSDSGFYLCAWSHKSGDYSPLHFGNGTRLTVT.

The chain links TRBV2 to TRBJ2-7, with 9 positions matching TRBD1. Germline loops: CDR1 SNHLY, CDR2 FYNNEI. The CDR3 sequence is 15 residues long. Trimming at V came to 2 bases and at J to 2 bases, leaving 4 bases not matched to a gene. The CDR3: CASSEKGQGPYEQYF. In DNA, the CDR3 is TGTGCCAGCAGTGAAAAGGGACAGGGACCCTACGAGCAGTACTTC. The entire variable domain, with the rest obtained from reference TRBV2 and TRBJ2-7, is as follows: EPEVTQTPSHQVTQMGQEVILRCVPISNHLYFYWYRQILGQKVEFLVSFYNNEISEKSEIFDDQFSVERPDGSNFTLKIRSTKLEDSAMYFCASSEKGQGPYEQYFGPGTRLTVT.

The chain couples TRBV18 to TRBJ2-3; a possible D gene is TRBD1 (6 bases). The germline gives CDR1 KGHSH, CDR2 LQKENI. The CDR3 consists of 18 residues. Trimming removed 2 bases from V and 2 bases from J, with 20 bases in between. CDR3 nucleotides: TGTGCCAGCTCACCAAAGGGGGTAGAGCCCTCTTCCACAGATACGCAGTATTTT. Its protein product is CASSPKGVEPSSTDTQYF.

The chain is built from TRBV9 and TRBJ1-4, with D maybe TRBD1 (5 bases). Germline CDR1 reads SGDLS; CDR2 reads YYNGEE. The CDR3 is made up of 15 amino acids. The V and J ends lost 0 bases and 4 bases respectively, with 10 bases between them. CDR3: CASSVATGGNEKLFF. In nucleotides, the CDR3 is TGTGCCAGCAGCGTAGCCACCGGGGGTAATGAAAAACTGTTTTTT.

CDR3 sequence reads: CAIRAGTSAYGYTF. The DNA of the CDR3 is TGTGCCATCAGGGCCGGGACAAGCGCCTATGGCTACACCTTC. This sequence joins TRBV10-3 and TRBJ1-2, with TRBD1 as a possible D gene (6 bases). V lost 6 bases and J lost 4, with 15 bases in between. This CDR3 is built from 14 residues. Looked up from germline, CDR1 is ENHRY and CDR2 is SYGVKD.

This clone showed up just once. The chain combines TRBV4-1 with TRBJ1-3; 7 bases align to TRBD1. CDR1 is MGHRA and CDR2 is YSYEKL in the germline V gene. CDR3 length: 19 residues. V shed 4 bases, J shed 0 bases, and the junction held 15 bases outside the gene matches. The CDR3 spells CASSPGTVYGGHSGNTIYF. As DNA, the CDR3 is TGCGCCAGCAGCCCTGGGACAGTCTATGGGGGCCACTCTGGAAACACCATATATTTT.

This chain uses TRBV27 with TRBJ1-3, with D unclear. V shed 6 bases and J shed 5 bases, with 11 bases lying between them. This CDR3 spans 13 amino acids. Per the germline V gene, CDR1 is MNHEY and CDR2 is SMNVEV (reference sequence). CDR3 residues: CASSPSGRNTIYF. The DNA of the CDR3 is TGTGCCAGCAGCCCTTCTGGCCGAAACACCATATATTTT.

In this sample, this clone turned up once. This chain connects TRBV24-1 to TRBJ1-5, with D unresolved. CDR3 length: 14 residues. V gave up 1 base and J gave up 5 bases, with 8 bases separating them. Per the germline V gene, CDR1 is KGHDR and CDR2 is SFDVKD. CDR3 nucleotide sequence: TGTGCCACCAGTGATTTCACCAGTTATCAGCCCCAGCATTTT. It translates to CATSDFTSYQPQHF.

The chain recombines TRBV19 with TRBJ1-3, with 8 bases lining up with TRBD1. Trimming took 6 bases from V and 0 from J; bases not matched to a gene: 4. Germline values: CDR1 LNHDA, CDR2 SQIVND (reference sequence). The CDR3 covers 15 residues. The CDR3 sequence is CASSLDRGSGNTIYF. Here the CDR3 DNA reads TGTGCCAGTAGCCTCGACAGGGGCTCTGGAAACACCATATATTTT. The whole variable domain, filled in from reference TRBV19 and TRBJ1-3, reads DGGITQSPKYLFRKEGQNVTLSCEQNLNHDAMYWYRQDPGQGLRLIYYSQIVNDFQKGDIAEGYSVSREKKESFPLTVTSAQKNPTAFYLCASSLDRGSGNTIYFGEGSWLTVV.

The rearrangement joins TRBV18 to TRBJ2-3; 13 bases match TRBD2. Germline V gene lookup returns CDR1 KGHSH and CDR2 LQKENI. J lost 2 bases, V lost 5 bases, and 4 bases had no gene match. The CDR3 is 16 amino acids. This chain's CDR3 is CASSSLAGGPTDTQYF. The CDR3 DNA reads TGTGCCAGCTCATCACTAGCGGGGGGGCCCACAGATACGCAGTATTTT.

The chain couples TRBV6-2 or TRBV6-3 to TRBJ2-3; TRBD2 agrees at 11 bases. The V and J ends lost 4 bases and 0 bases, in that order; junction bases with no gene match: 6. The CDR3 runs 17 residues. CDR1 is MNHEY, CDR2 SVGEGT, per germline. The CDR3 reads CASSSLAGGPSTDTQYF. Written as DNA, the CDR3 is TGTGCCAGCAGTTCCCTAGCGGGGGGCCCTAGCACAGATACGCAGTATTTT.

The rearrangement joins TRBV5-1 to TRBJ1-2; possibly TRBD1 for D (5 bases). Trimming removed 2 bases from V and 3 bases from J, with 17 bases in between. This CDR3 comprises 16 residues. The germline gives CDR1 SGHRS, CDR2 YFSETQ. CDR3 nucleotides: TGCGCCAGCAGCTTCGGGGAGGGTAGGGGCGACTATGGCTACACCTTC. Translated: CASSFGEGRGDYGYTF.

The table lists this clone with a count of one. V gene TRBV10-3 combines with J gene TRBJ1-5; D not certain. CDR1 and CDR2 from the germline V gene are ENHRY and SYGVKD. The CDR3 runs 14 residues. V lost 2 bases and J 3 bases, leaving 8 bases between the germline ends. The CDR3 DNA follows: TGTGCCATCAGTGAGGAGGGAAACAATCAGCCCCAGCATTTT. Encoded protein: CAISEEGNNQPQHF.